A few counts support the clone carrying this TCR beta chain. The antigen remains unidentified. Trimming took 5 bases from V and 4 from J; bases not matched to a gene: 14. The CDR3 spans 17 residues. Germline CDR1 reads SNHLY; CDR2 reads FYNNEI. The sample comes from a study of vaccination and CD4 T cells after COVID-19. Study results and limitations: For SARS-CoV-2-reactive clonotypes, the median went from around 20 to 38, a nonsignificant increase.

Treatment described: roughly nine-day PBMC culture with coronavirus spike peptide pools or control peptides (ViraFEST assay). Cultured CD4+ T cell DNA was sequenced using the Oncomine TCR Beta short-read assay. Investigators isolated genomic DNA from cultured CD4+ T cells. TCRdb called the PCR reads again in MiXCR, with one record for every CDR3 protein. The sample yields tens of thousands of distinct CDR3 sequences, approximately 44% seen once. This sample comprised CD4+ T cells from blood, cultured in vitro, obtained before SARS-CoV-2 vaccination. V gene TRBV2 combines with J gene TRBJ2-3; TRBD2 aligns across 8 bases. The receptor comes from a human donor who received a COVID-19 vaccine. The CDR3 region is CASSQGISGVWADTQYF. CDR3 coding DNA: TGTGCCAGCAGTCAAGGGATTAGCGGGGTTTGGGCAGATACGCAGTATTTT. Using reference TRBV2 and TRBJ2-3 for the parts outside the CDR3, the full variable domain is EPEVTQTPSHQVTQMGQEVILRCVPISNHLYFYWYRQILGQKVEFLVSFYNNEISEKSEIFDDQFSVERPDGSNFTLKIRSTKLEDSAMYFCASSQGISGVWADTQYFGPGTRLTVL.